The entry below gives a single T cell receptor beta chain sequence along with its context. Its antigen is unidentified. The data were produced by immunoSEQ multiplex PCR, yet TCRdb's version contains in-frame clones alone and is incomplete. This table holds 150,000 or so clones, more than 75% found once. This specimen comes from a study of cytomegalovirus exposure and HLA in healthy donors. From germline, CDR1 is SGHRS and CDR2 YFSETQ. The junction had 5 bases not matched to a gene; V was cut back by 2 bases and J by 4 bases. The CDR3 loop spans 17 amino acids. Study conclusions and caveats: Both high specificity and high sensitivity reportedly marked the classifier's diagnosis of cytomegalovirus status.

The origin of this receptor is a young man in good health and CMV-seropositive. The sequencing input was PBMCs. The V call is TRBV5-1, the J call TRBJ2-1; 14 positions match TRBD2. The CDR3 sequence is CASSFRLAGGGYNEQFF. CDR3 in DNA: TGCGCCAGCAGCTTCCGACTAGCGGGAGGGGGTTACAATGAGCAGTTCTTC.